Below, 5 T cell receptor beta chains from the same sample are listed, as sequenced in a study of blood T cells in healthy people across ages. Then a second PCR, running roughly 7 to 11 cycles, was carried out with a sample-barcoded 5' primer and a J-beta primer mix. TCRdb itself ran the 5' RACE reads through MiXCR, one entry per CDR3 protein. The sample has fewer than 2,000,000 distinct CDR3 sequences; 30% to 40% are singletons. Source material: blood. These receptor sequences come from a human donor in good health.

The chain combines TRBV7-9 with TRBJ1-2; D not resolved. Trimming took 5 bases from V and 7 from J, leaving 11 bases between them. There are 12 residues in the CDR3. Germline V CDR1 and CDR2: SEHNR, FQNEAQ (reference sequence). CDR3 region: CASSEGMSGYTF. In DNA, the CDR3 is TGTGCCAGCAGCGAAGGAATGTCTGGCTACACCTTC.

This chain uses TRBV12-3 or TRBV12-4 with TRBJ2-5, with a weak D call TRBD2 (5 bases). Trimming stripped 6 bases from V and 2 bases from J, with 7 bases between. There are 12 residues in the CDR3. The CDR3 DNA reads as TGTGCCAGCAGACGGGGACAAGAGACCCAGTACTTC. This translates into CASRRGQETQYF.

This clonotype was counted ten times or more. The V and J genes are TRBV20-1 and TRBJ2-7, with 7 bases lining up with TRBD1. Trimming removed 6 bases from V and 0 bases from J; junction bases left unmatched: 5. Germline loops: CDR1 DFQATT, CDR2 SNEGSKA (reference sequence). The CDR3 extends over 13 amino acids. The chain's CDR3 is CSAEDRVSYEQYF. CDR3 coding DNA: TGCAGTGCGGAAGACAGGGTCTCCTACGAGCAGTACTTC.

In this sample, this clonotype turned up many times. The CDR3 bases are TGTGCCATCAGCGGGACAGGGGGCACCTACGAGCAGTACTTC. Its protein product is CAISGTGGTYEQYF. The gene calls are TRBV10-3 and TRBJ2-7, with 12 bases identical to TRBD1. Looked up from germline, CDR1 is ENHRY and CDR2 is SYGVKD. The V segment lost 6 bases and the J segment 2 bases; nucleotides outside the gene matches: 2. This CDR3 has 14 residues.

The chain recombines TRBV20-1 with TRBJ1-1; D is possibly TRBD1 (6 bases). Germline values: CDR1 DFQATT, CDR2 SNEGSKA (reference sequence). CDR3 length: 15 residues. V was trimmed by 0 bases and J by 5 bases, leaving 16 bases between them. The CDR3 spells CSARDLALRGTEAFF. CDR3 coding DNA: TGCAGTGCTAGAGATCTCGCCCTGAGGGGGACTGAAGCTTTCTTT.